This T cell receptor beta chain was retrieved from a study of blood T cell repertoires in COVID-19. At the level of the study: Italy, Spain and the United States were the sources of the convalescent and acute COVID-19 samples. T cells, B-cell-depleted T cells, or PBMCs provided the cDNA or gDNA that served as material.

This clone was recorded only once. As handled by the study authors: Counts of nucleated cells, estimated from reference gene primer amplification, were obtained. Using immunoSEQ multiplex PCR, the repertoire was profiled, and TCRdb retains in-frame clones only, with some absent. V and J calls and clone size are those listed in that table; D and trimming were worked out from the DNA. This table has 99,000 or so clones, 80% to 90% appearing once. V was pared by 3 bases and J by 0 bases, with 4 bases of the junction left unmatched. The CDR3 length is 17 residues. Germline V gene lookup returns CDR1 MNHNS and CDR2 SASEGT.

The sample consisted of peripheral blood. V usage is TRBV6-1 and J usage is TRBJ1-6; 8 positions match TRBD1. The clonotype comes from a woman aged 65 to 85 with acute or convalescent COVID-19. CDR3 residues: CASSDRGPSSYNSPLHF. The CDR3 region has the DNA TGTGCCAGCAGTGACAGGGGGCCGAGCTCCTATAATTCACCCCTCCACTTT.